The source of this T cell receptor (beta chain) is a study of post-analysis software for immune sequencing data. Whole-study context: Multiple sclerosis in the patients followed relapsing-remitting, secondary progressive and progressive-relapsing courses. General study results and limits: Comparison with controls showed significantly lower normalized Chao1 diversity in multiple sclerosis patients. Under F measure analysis, samples from one preparation batch co-clustered strongly. About five TRBV segments occurring more often in patients than controls included TRBV5-6, TRBV5-1 and TRBV20-1.

V lost 2 bases, J lost 6 bases, and 14 bases lay in between. The germline gives CDR1 MNHEY, CDR2 SVGEGT. The CDR3 covers 14 residues. Of note for this clonotype: Its antigen is as yet unknown.

Unique-molecular-identifier-tagged TCR beta cDNA libraries were used. The source material, about 0.95 to 10 million T cells, gave rise to about 460,000 cDNA molecules. A single record per CDR3 protein comes from TCRdb applying MiXCR to the PCR reads. The table records fewer than 850,000 distinct CDR3 sequences, about 27% of them present only once. The TCR sequence derives from a girl aged 5 to 17 with multiple sclerosis. The source material was blood. V usage is TRBV6-2 or TRBV6-3 and J usage is TRBJ2-7; D not resolved. CDR3 in amino acids: CASSYRADVVEQYF. The CDR3 DNA reads TGTGCCAGCAGTTACCGGGCCGACGTTGTCGAGCAGTACTTC.